Listed here are 21 T cell receptor beta chains from one sample, sequenced in a study of cytomegalovirus exposure and HLA in healthy donors. With 60 Vbeta and 13 Jbeta primers, the PCR was carried out. TCRdb's table, derived via immunoSEQ multiplex PCR, lists solely in-frame clones and lacks some. The sample carries approximately 93,000 clones, approximately 68% recorded once. Sequencing was done on a sample of PBMCs. The source is a boy aged 10-17 years in good health and CMV-seropositive.

This sequence joins TRBV11-3 and TRBJ2-5; possible D gene TRBD1, 6 bases. Germline CDR1 reads SGHNT; CDR2 reads YENEEA. This CDR3 is built from 15 residues. The V end lost 1 base, the J end lost 3 bases, and 12 bases lay between the germline ends. CDR3 DNA sequence: TGTGCCAGCAGCTTAGCAGGGGCGCGGGAAGAGACCCAGTACTTC. It specifies CASSLAGAREETQYF.

This chain joins TRBV7-9 and TRBJ2-5, with D tentatively TRBD2 (6 bases). Trimming stripped 4 bases from V and 5 bases from J, with 20 bases between. This CDR3 has 16 residues. Germline CDR1 and CDR2: SEHNR and FQNEAQ (reference sequence). The CDR3 bases are TGTGCCAGCAGCTCCCCTTCGGGACTCCGCGGGGAGACCCAGTACTTC. Encoded protein: CASSSPSGLRGETQYF.

This clone was found once. V gene TRBV2 combines with J gene TRBJ2-1; 9 positions match TRBD1. The J segment lost 9 bases and the V segment lost 3 bases, leaving 12 bases of the junction unmatched. Germline V gene lookup returns CDR1 SNHLY and CDR2 FYNNEI. The CDR3 is 16 residues long. The DNA of the CDR3 is TGTGCCAGCAGTGACTCGACAGGGGGTGCCCACGGTGAGCAGTTCTTC. This encodes CASSDSTGGAHGEQFF.

This chain links TRBV19 with TRBJ2-1, with 9 bases aligning to TRBD2. CDR3 length: 17 residues. Germline V gene lookup returns CDR1 LNHDA and CDR2 SQIVND (reference sequence). The junction had 9 bases not matched to a gene; V was cut back by 6 bases and J by 0 bases. In DNA form, the CDR3 reads TGTGCCAGTAGCTGGGCTAGCGGGACCAGCTCCTACAATGAGCAGTTCTTC. Amino acids: CASSWASGTSSYNEQFF.

The chain couples TRBV4-3 to TRBJ1-2, with a tentative D call TRBD1 (5 bases). Between the trimmed V and J ends, which lost 0 bases and 4 bases, there was a span of 12 bases. The CDR3 extends over 15 amino acids. The germline gives CDR1 LGHNA, CDR2 YSLEER. The CDR3, as DNA: TGCGCCAGCAGCCAAGATCGGGGGAGGGGCTATGGCTACACCTTC. It is translated as CASSQDRGRGYGYTF.

The chain recombines TRBV7-6 with TRBJ2-1, with 9 bases lining up with TRBD2. The ends lost 0 bases at V and 8 bases at J; junction bases unmatched: 5. Germline V lookup: CDR1 SGHVS, CDR2 FNYEAQ. CDR3 length: 15 residues. The CDR3 region has the DNA TGTGCCAGCAGCTTAGCGGCGGGAGGGCCGGATGAGCAGTTCTTC. This codes for CASSLAAGGPDEQFF.

This chain links TRBV10-3 with TRBJ2-7; 11 bases match TRBD1. This CDR3 has 16 amino acids. Germline trimming cut 4 bases from V and 0 bases from J; bases unmatched to any gene: 5. The germline gives CDR1 ENHRY, CDR2 SYGVKD. The CDR3 sequence: CAISGGTGGSSYEQYF. CDR3 nucleotide sequence: TGTGCCATCAGTGGAGGGACAGGGGGGAGCTCCTACGAGCAGTACTTC.

Points on this clone: One end of the junction varies from germline; a read error may be responsible. CDR3 DNA sequence: TGTGCCAGCAGCTTAGCCGTCTCTCCTGAGCCGTTCTTC. Its translation is CASSLAVSPEPFF. The chain joins TRBV7-9 to TRBJ2-1; D gene uncertain. The CDR3 covers 13 residues. CDR1 SEHNR and CDR2 FQNEAQ come from the germline V gene (reference sequence).

The chain couples TRBV5-1 to TRBJ2-5; TRBD2 agrees at 8 bases. The germline CDR1 and CDR2 sequences are SGHRS and YFSETQ. J was trimmed by 5 bases and V by 1 base; bases with no gene match: 10. The CDR3 spans 16 residues. The CDR3 bases are TGCGCCAGCAGCTTGAGCGGGAGTGTCTTCGGGGAGACCCAGTACTTC. This gives the protein CASSLSGSVFGETQYF.

CDR3 nucleotide sequence: TGTGCCTGGAGTGTCAAACAGGGGGCCATGGGAAACACCGGGGAGCTGTTTTTT. Amino acids: CAWSVKQGAMGNTGELFF. This chain connects TRBV30 to TRBJ2-2, with 9 bases that match TRBD1. This CDR3 has 18 residues. Germline trimming cut 0 bases from V and 2 bases from J; bases unmatched to any gene: 10. Germline V lookup: CDR1 GTSNPN, CDR2 SVGIG (reference sequence).

V is TRBV4-1 and J is TRBJ2-7; 8 bases match TRBD1. V shed 1 base, J shed 6 bases, and the junction held 8 bases outside the gene matches. The germline V gene has CDR1 MGHRA and CDR2 YSYEKL. This CDR3 region has 15 residues. The CDR3 DNA follows: TGCGCCAGCAGCCAAGCCCCGGGACAGGCCATCGAGCAGTACTTC. Translated, it gives CASSQAPGQAIEQYF.

V is TRBV4-1 and J is TRBJ2-2; TRBD2 agrees at 10 bases. Germline V gene lookup returns CDR1 MGHRA and CDR2 YSYEKL. CDR3 length: 14 amino acids. V gave up 4 bases and J gave up 5 bases; unmatched junction bases: 1. The CDR3 DNA follows: TGCGCCAGCAGCCCTAGCGGGGGAACCGGGGAGCTGTTTTTT. Encoded protein: CASSPSGGTGELFF.

The rearrangement joins TRBV29-1 to TRBJ1-6, with TRBD1 matching 10 bases. The germline gives CDR1 SQVTM, CDR2 ANQGSEA. With V trimmed by 6 bases and J by 7 bases, 3 bases remained unmatched. This CDR3 is 13 amino acids long. The CDR3 region has the DNA TGCAGCGTCGGGGACAGGGGAAATTCACCCCTCCACTTT. Protein: CSVGDRGNSPLHF.

The chain employs TRBV29-1 and TRBJ1-4; 8 positions agree with TRBD1. V shed 4 bases, J shed 3 bases, and the junction held 4 bases outside the gene matches. The CDR3 loop spans 14 amino acids. CDR1 is SQVTM and CDR2 is ANQGSEA in the germline V gene. The DNA of the CDR3 is TGCAGCGTTGCCACAGGGGGTCCTAATGAAAAACTGTTTTTT. It codes for CSVATGGPNEKLFF.

The chain has TRBV10-2 and TRBJ1-1, with D hard to call. The V end lost 6 bases, the J end lost 2 bases, and 10 bases lay between the germline ends. CDR3 length equals 13 residues. The germline gives CDR1 WSHSY, CDR2 SAAADI. The CDR3 reads CASRRRVNTEAFF. CDR3 sequence (DNA): TGCGCCAGCAGAAGACGGGTAAACACTGAAGCTTTCTTT.

This clone was detected only a few times. The CDR3: CASSQGLETDTQYF. CDR3 coding DNA: TGTGCCAGCAGCCAGGGGCTGGAGACAGATACGCAGTATTTT. J is TRBJ2-3 and V is TRBV7-3, with D perhaps matching TRBD1 (6 bases). Trimming pared 5 bases from V and 3 bases from J, leaving 12 bases between. Germline CDR1 and CDR2: SGHTA and FQGTGA. This CDR3 has 14 amino acids. Drawing the rest from reference TRBV7-3 and TRBJ2-3, the complete variable domain is GAGVSQTPSNKVTEKGKYVELRCDPISGHTALYWYRQSLGQGPEFLIYFQGTGAADDSGLPNDRFFAVRPEGSVSTLKIQRTERGDSAVYLCASSQGLETDTQYFGPGTRLTVL.

J is TRBJ2-5 and V is TRBV28; D is unclear. This CDR3 is 14 amino acids long. Germline loops: CDR1 MDHEN, CDR2 SYDVKM. V dropped 3 bases and J dropped 2 bases, with 10 bases sitting between them. The CDR3 DNA reads as TGTGCCAGCAGTTTTCTCACAGATCAAGAGACCCAGTACTTC. Amino acid sequence: CASSFLTDQETQYF.

The chain employs TRBV7-3 and TRBJ2-2, with a weak D call TRBD2 (6 bases). V gave up 5 bases and J gave up 0 bases, with 13 bases separating them. Per the germline V gene, CDR1 is SGHTA and CDR2 is FQGTGA. The CDR3 length is 16 residues. DNA of the CDR3: TGTGCCAGCAGCCACCGGAGGACTACGAACACCGGGGAGCTGTTTTTT. Translating gives CASSHRRTTNTGELFF.

The chain has TRBV6-1 and TRBJ2-7, with 8 bases lining up with TRBD1. Unmatched junction bases numbered 8, after V lost 0 bases and J lost 7 bases. CDR1 and CDR2 (germline): MNHNS, SASEGT. This CDR3 is 15 amino acids long. The CDR3 DNA reads as TGTGCCAGCAGTGAAGCTTGGCAGGGGGCGCGGGAGCAGTACTTC. This encodes CASSEAWQGAREQYF.

This sequence joins TRBV5-6 and TRBJ2-1; 10 positions agree with TRBD2. Per germline, CDR1 SGHDT and CDR2 YYEEEE. The CDR3 spans 17 residues. With V trimmed by 0 bases and J by 2 bases, 5 bases remained unmatched. The CDR3 is CASSLGQREGPYNEQFF. The CDR3, as DNA: TGTGCCAGCAGCTTGGGGCAGCGGGAGGGACCCTACAATGAGCAGTTCTTC.

The CDR3 DNA reads as TGTGCCAGTAGTATCGGAGGCGTATCGGGGTCCAATCAGCCCCAGCATTTT. It yields the protein CASSIGGVSGSNQPQHF. The chain carries TRBV19 and TRBJ1-5; D gene uncertain. CDR1 and CDR2 from the germline V gene are LNHDA and SQIVND (reference sequence). V was pared by 3 bases and J by 3 bases, with 18 bases between. The CDR3 runs 17 residues.